These T cell receptor beta chains were read from a single sample in a study of CD8 T cells in ankylosing spondylitis. A single record per CDR3 protein comes from TCRdb applying MiXCR to the 5' RACE reads. The data hold about 140,000 distinct CDR3 sequences, with approximately 9.2% observed a single time. The source material was synovial fluid, either unsorted or a sorted T cell fraction (not recorded which). The receptors were gathered from a male donor with ankylosing spondylitis. The CDR3 runs from the conserved cysteine through the conserved F or W. Fields, in order: clone size, D gene, J gene, V gene, CDR3 DNA, CDR3 protein. D genes are given only for firm matches. Size values are once, few and many counts, or a class for expanded clones, and some rows have none.

many	-	TRBJ1-1	TRBV27	TGTGCCAGCAGTTTACAGCCCATGAACACTGAAGCTTTCTTT	CASSLQPMNTEAFF
few	-	TRBJ1-1	TRBV9	TGTGCCAGCAGCGTAGGAACAGCGAACACTGAAGCTTTCTTT	CASSVGTANTEAFF
many	-	TRBJ2-7	TRBV20-1	TGCAGTGCTAGTCTCGGAGTAAGGAACGAGGGGTACTTC	CSASLGVRNEGYF
many	-	TRBJ2-1	TRBV5-1	TGCGCCAGCCTCTCCGGGTTGGGAGGCTCCTACAATGAGCAGTTCTTC	CASLSGLGGSYNEQFF
many	-	TRBJ2-3	TRBV24-1	TGTGCCACCAGTGACTACAGGGCCCCCACAGATACGCAGTATTTT	CATSDYRAPTDTQYF
-	-	TRBJ2-2	TRBV4-2	TGTGCCAGCAGCCAAGAGGGATGGAATAGGGAGCTGTTTTTT	CASSQEGWNRELFF
many	-	TRBJ2-2	TRBV12-3/TRBV12-4	TGTGCCAGCTCACCTCTGAACACCGGGGAGCTGTTTTTT	CASSPLNTGELFF
many	-	TRBJ1-2	TRBV4-3	TGCGCCAGCAGCCAATCGGAACAGGGCGCTGGCTACACCTTC	CASSQSEQGAGYTF
few	-	TRBJ2-3	TRBV5-1	TGCGCCAGCAGCCCCAGGACTACTCTCACAGATACGCAGTATTTT	CASSPRTTLTDTQYF
many	-	TRBJ1-1	TRBV20-1	TGCAGTGCTAGAGGGGAACCTTCGAACACTGAAGCTTTCTTT	CSARGEPSNTEAFF
many	TRBD2	TRBJ2-1	TRBV7-9	TGTGCCAGCAGCCCAACGGGACTAGCAGTAAATGAGCAGTTCTTC	CASSPTGLAVNEQFF
many	-	TRBJ2-3	TRBV6-2/TRBV6-3	TGTGCCAGCAGTTCCTCCAGACAGTACCCCCCAGATACGCAGTATTTT	CASSSSRQYPPDTQYF
few	-	TRBJ2-5	TRBV11-2	TGTGCCAGCAGCTGGGGGGGCCTGGGGGAAGAGACCCAGTACTTC	CASSWGGLGEETQYF
many	-	TRBJ2-5	TRBV5-1	TGCGCCAGCAGCTTACAGGCCGCGGGGGAGACCCAGTACTTC	CASSLQAAGETQYF